The sequence of this T cell receptor beta chain was determined in a study of neurological immune-mediated disorders. CDR3 length equals 14 residues. Trimming took off 4 bases at V and 2 bases at J, with 12 bases between the two ends. Germline V gene lookup returns CDR1 DFQATT and CDR2 SNEGSKA (reference sequence). TCRdb re-derived calls from the 5' RACE reads in MiXCR, one entry per CDR3 protein. This table has under 60,000 distinct CDR3 sequences, 16% appearing once. The TCR originated in a man in his fifties or sixties in good health. Material: PBMCs. J is TRBJ2-1 and V is TRBV20-1; possibly TRBD1 for D (5 bases). This chain's CDR3 is CSANYRTPYNEQFF. For the CDR3, the DNA is TGCAGTGCTAATTACAGGACCCCCTACAATGAGCAGTTCTTC.